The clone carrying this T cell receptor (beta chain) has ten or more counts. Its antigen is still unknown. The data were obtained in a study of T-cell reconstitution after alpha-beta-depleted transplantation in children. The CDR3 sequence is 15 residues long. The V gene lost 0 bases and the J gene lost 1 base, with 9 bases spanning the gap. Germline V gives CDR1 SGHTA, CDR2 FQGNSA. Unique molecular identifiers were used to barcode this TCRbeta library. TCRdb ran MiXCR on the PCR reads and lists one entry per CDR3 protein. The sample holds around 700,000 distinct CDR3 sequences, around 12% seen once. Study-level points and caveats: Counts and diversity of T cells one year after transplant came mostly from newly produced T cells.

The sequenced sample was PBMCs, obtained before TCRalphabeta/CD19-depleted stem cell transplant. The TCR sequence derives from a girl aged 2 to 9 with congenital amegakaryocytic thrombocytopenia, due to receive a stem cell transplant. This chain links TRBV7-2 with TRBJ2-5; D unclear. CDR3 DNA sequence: TGTGCCAGCAGCTTAGCGTCTAGATCCCAAGAGACCCAGTACTTC. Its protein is CASSLASRSQETQYF.